These 15 T cell receptor beta chains were all obtained from the same sample, sequenced in a study of blood T cell repertoires in COVID-19. Here immunoSEQ multiplex PCR was the method, and the copy in TCRdb shows in-frame clones only, minus some. The sample carries just over 300,000 clones, about nine tenths recorded once. Sequenced input: peripheral blood. The receptors shown here come from a man aged 18 to 29 with active or convalescent COVID-19.

The chain is built from TRBV11-2 and TRBJ2-1; TRBD1 might be the D (5 bases). Germline V CDR1 and CDR2: SGHAT, FQNNGV. The ends were cut back, 7 bases at V and 5 bases at J, with 18 bases in the middle. The CDR3 has 15 residues. CDR3 protein: CASTPRAGYNNEQFF. CDR3 bases: TGTGCCAGCACCCCCCGGGCAGGGTATAACAATGAGCAGTTCTTC.

The V gene is TRBV5-1, the J gene TRBJ1-6, with D uncertain. Germline CDR1 reads SGHRS; CDR2 reads YFSETQ. The CDR3 runs to 15 residues. V was pared by 0 bases and J by 0 bases, with 4 bases between. Written as DNA, the CDR3 is TGCGCCAGCAGCTTGGATAGCTCCTATAATTCACCCCTCCACTTT. Its protein product is CASSLDSSYNSPLHF.

This chain uses TRBV27 with TRBJ1-2, with D possibly being TRBD1 (5 bases). This CDR3 is 13 amino acids long. Looked up from germline, CDR1 is MNHEY and CDR2 is SMNVEV (reference sequence). Trimming cost V 5 bases and J 7 bases, with 14 bases left between them. In nucleotides, the CDR3 is TGTGCCAGCAGTGACAGTGGTTTTGGTGGCTACACCTTC. As protein: CASSDSGFGGYTF.

The rearrangement joins TRBV29-1 to TRBJ1-1; 7 bases are shared with TRBD1. J was trimmed by 10 bases and V by 4 bases; bases with no gene match: 12. This CDR3 region has 13 residues. Germline CDR1 is SQVTM and CDR2 is ANQGSEA. As DNA, the CDR3 is TGCAGCGTTGTCCCCCACAGGGGTAGTGGAGCTTTCTTT. As protein: CSVVPHRGSGAFF.

The V gene is TRBV19, the J gene TRBJ1-5; 8 positions agree with TRBD1. V dropped 0 bases and J dropped 2; count of bases not matched to a gene: 12. Germline-derived CDR1 and CDR2 are LNHDA and SQIVND (reference sequence). This CDR3 spans 19 amino acids. The DNA for the CDR3 is TGTGCCAGTAGTATAGATACAACGGCAGGGGGCGGGGGCAATCAGCCCCAGCATTTT. Translating it yields CASSIDTTAGGGGNQPQHF.

Notes on this clone: Distinct nucleotide sequences in the sample also encode this CDR3. The CDR3 loop reads CASSLGTGNTEAFF. Written as DNA, the CDR3 is TGCGCCAGCAGCTTGGGTACAGGGAACACTGAAGCTTTCTTT. The rearrangement joins TRBV5-1 to TRBJ1-1, with D tentatively TRBD1 (5 bases). The germline V and J ends were trimmed by 0 bases and 1 base, with 7 bases remaining between them. The CDR3 spans 14 residues. CDR1 is SGHRS, CDR2 YFSETQ, per germline.

The chain is built from TRBV15 and TRBJ1-6, with TRBD1 identical over 8 bases. Germline lookup yields CDR1 LNHNV and CDR2 YYDKDF (reference sequence). Unmatched junction bases numbered 17, after V lost 0 bases and J lost 7 bases. The length of the CDR3 is 20 residues. Here the CDR3 reads CATSREGALDRGLSNSPLHF. CDR3 sequence (DNA): TGTGCCACCAGCAGAGAGGGGGCTTTAGACAGGGGTCTCAGCAATTCACCCCTCCACTTT.

This clone was seen only once. The J gene is TRBJ1-5, the V gene TRBV6-6, with unresolved D. Germline CDR1 and CDR2: MNHNY and SVGAGI (reference sequence). The CDR3 length is 16 residues. Trimming removed 1 base at V and 5 bases at J, with 15 bases between. The CDR3 is CASSYLYPTEHQPQHF. The CDR3 nucleotides read TGTGCCAGCAGTTACTTATACCCGACGGAGCATCAGCCCCAGCATTTT.

J is TRBJ1-2 and V is TRBV5-1; 8 bases are shared with TRBD1. The trim removed 0 bases at V and 3 bases at J, leaving 4 bases unmatched. The CDR3 loop spans 15 amino acids. The germline CDR1 and CDR2 sequences are SGHRS and YFSETQ. This chain's CDR3 is CASSLGTGTDYGYTF. The CDR3 bases are TGCGCCAGCAGCTTGGGGACAGGGACAGACTATGGCTACACCTTC. The full variable domain, in which reference TRBV5-1 and TRBJ1-2 provide the parts outside the CDR3, is KAGVTQTPRYLIKTRGQQVTLSCSPISGHRSVSWYQQTPGQGLQFLFEYFSETQRNKGNFPGRFSGRQFSNSRSEMNVSTLELGDSALYLCASSLGTGTDYGYTFGSGTRLTVV.

This clone was detected a few times. The V call is TRBV25-1, the J call TRBJ1-2; 7 bases are a match to TRBD1. This CDR3 has 13 amino acids. The ends lost 3 bases at V and 4 bases at J; junction bases unmatched: 2. The germline gives CDR1 MGHDK, CDR2 SYGVNS. The CDR3 DNA sequence: TGTGCCAGCAGTGACAGGGGGATCTATGGCTACACCTTC. Translating gives CASSDRGIYGYTF.

The V and J genes are TRBV4-1 and TRBJ2-1; a possible D gene is TRBD2 (5 bases). V lost 1 base and J lost 10, with 14 bases in between. The germline CDR1 and CDR2 sequences are MGHRA and YSYEKL. The CDR3 sequence is 14 residues long. The CDR3 region is CASSQGLRGQEQFF. CDR3 sequence (DNA): TGCGCCAGCAGCCAAGGTCTTCGGGGTCAAGAGCAGTTCTTC.

The chain is built from TRBV9 and TRBJ2-7; 7 positions agree with TRBD1. The CDR3 runs 13 residues. J lost 6 bases, V lost 4 bases, and 7 bases had no gene match. Germline lookup yields CDR1 SGDLS and CDR2 YYNGEE. The CDR3 DNA sequence: TGTGCCAGCAGCCCGCGACAGGGCGGCGAGCAGTACTTC. Its translation: CASSPRQGGEQYF.

The chain couples TRBV5-6 to TRBJ2-5; D possibly corresponds to TRBD1 (6 bases). The CDR3 is 14 residues long. Germline lookup yields CDR1 SGHDT and CDR2 YYEEEE. Trimming cost V 0 bases and J 5 bases, with 11 bases left between them. In nucleotides, the CDR3 is TGTGCCAGCAGCTTGGCCACAGGGTACGAGACCCAGTACTTC. Its protein product is CASSLATGYETQYF.

V and J are TRBV9 and TRBJ2-3, with D perhaps matching TRBD1 (5 bases). The CDR3 sequence is 15 residues long. Germline V gene sequence: CDR1 SGDLS, CDR2 YYNGEE. Trimming stripped 1 base from V and 4 bases from J, with 13 bases between. CDR3: CASSVLQGGPDTQYF. The CDR3 DNA reads TGTGCCAGCAGCGTACTGCAGGGCGGCCCAGATACGCAGTATTTT. The entire variable domain, with the rest obtained from reference TRBV9 and TRBJ2-3, is as follows: DSGVTQTPKHLITATGQRVTLRCSPRSGDLSVYWYQQSLDQGLQFLIQYYNGEERAKGNILERFSAQQFPDLHSELNLSSLELGDSALYFCASSVLQGGPDTQYFGPGTRLTVL.

The chain has TRBV6-5 and TRBJ1-1, with D possibly being TRBD1 (6 bases). The germline V and J ends were trimmed by 0 bases and 5 bases, with 16 bases remaining between them. Germline V gives CDR1 MNHEY, CDR2 SVGAGI. This CDR3 spans 16 amino acids. This CDR3 reads CASSYSVGGGVTEAFF. The CDR3 DNA reads TGTGCCAGCAGTTACTCGGTAGGGGGGGGTGTAACTGAAGCTTTCTTT.